This is a list of T cell receptor beta chains from one sample in a study of blood T cell repertoires in COVID-19. The assay was immunoSEQ multiplex PCR, and TCRdb's table has in-frame clones only and misses some. The data hold about 250,000 clones, with about nine tenths observed a single time. The sample comprised peripheral blood. These receptors all stem from a woman in her thirties or forties who had recovered from COVID-19. The CDR3 runs from the conserved cysteine through the conserved F or W. The order of the fields is D gene, clone size, J gene, V gene, CDR3 protein, CDR3 DNA. The D gene is left open where the match is weak. Clone size is not always given. Where it is, it says once, few, many or a class for expanded clones.

D: TRBD2; size: -; J: TRBJ2-3; V: TRBV29-1; CDR3: CSVPGGPSVTDTQYF; DNA: TGCAGCGTGCCGGGAGGGCCCTCAGTAACAGATACGCAGTATTTT
D: TRBD2; size: -; J: TRBJ2-4; V: TRBV10-3; CDR3: CAIRERTSGGRDIQYF; DNA: TGTGCCATCAGGGAGAGGACTAGCGGCGGTCGTGACATTCAGTACTTC
D: TRBD2; size: -; J: TRBJ2-5; V: TRBV6-1; CDR3: CASSELLAGVQETQYF; DNA: TGTGCCAGCAGTGAATTACTAGCGGGAGTCCAAGAGACCCAGTACTTC
D: -; size: -; J: TRBJ2-7; V: TRBV19; CDR3: CASSTPGPPYEQYF; DNA: TGTGCCAGTAGTACCCCTGGGCCTCCCTACGAGCAGTACTTC
D: -; size: -; J: TRBJ2-7; V: TRBV28; CDR3: CASSLDGSISMGEQYF; DNA: TGTGCCAGCAGTTTAGACGGGAGTATTTCGATGGGAGAGCAGTACTTC
D: TRBD1; size: -; J: TRBJ2-2; V: TRBV19; CDR3: CASRGRTGGWIGGSNTGELFF; DNA: TGTGCCAGTAGGGGGAGGACAGGGGGCTGGATAGGCGGGAGTAACACCGGGGAGCTGTTTTTT
D: TRBD2; size: -; J: TRBJ2-1; V: TRBV19; CDR3: CASSIDSAGGFNEQFF; DNA: TGTGCCAGTAGTATAGATTCAGCGGGAGGGTTCAATGAGCAGTTCTTC
D: TRBD1; size: once; J: TRBJ2-7; V: TRBV28; CDR3: CASSKPTGTGVNEQYF; DNA: TGTGCCAGCAGCAAACCTACCGGGACAGGGGTCAACGAGCAGTACTTC
D: -; size: -; J: TRBJ2-7; V: TRBV28; CDR3: CASSLAQGLYEQYF; DNA: TGTGCCAGCAGTTTAGCCCAGGGGCTCTACGAGCAGTACTTC
D: -; size: -; J: TRBJ1-5; V: TRBV3-1/TRBV3-2; CDR3: CASSQALRGGPQHF; DNA: TGTGCCAGCAGCCAAGCGTTGCGGGGTGGGCCCCAGCATTTT
D: TRBD1; size: few; J: TRBJ1-2; V: TRBV29-1; CDR3: CSARQGPGLEGYTF; DNA: TGCAGCGCCCGACAGGGCCCAGGCTTAGAGGGCTACACCTTC
D: TRBD2; size: -; J: TRBJ2-1; V: TRBV11-1; CDR3: CASSLASGRSYNEQFF; DNA: TGTGCCAGCAGCTTAGCTAGCGGGAGGTCCTACAATGAGCAGTTCTTC
D: TRBD1; size: -; J: TRBJ1-4; V: TRBV28; CDR3: CASSTRDSNEKLFF; DNA: TGTGCCAGCTCCACCCGGGACAGTAATGAAAAACTGTTTTTT
D: -; size: -; J: TRBJ1-2; V: TRBV19; CDR3: CASSTGYGYTF; DNA: TGTGCCAGTAGTACAGGGTATGGCTACACCTTC
D: -; size: -; J: TRBJ2-3; V: TRBV21-1; CDR3: CASSNGGSPLRDTQYF; DNA: TGTGCCAGCAGCAATGGCGGGAGCCCCTTGAGGGATACGCAGTATTTT
D: TRBD1; size: -; J: TRBJ1-1; V: TRBV30; CDR3: CALDRDRKINTEAFF; DNA: TGTGCCTTGGACCGGGACAGAAAAATAAACACTGAAGCTTTCTTT
D: -; size: -; J: TRBJ1-5; V: TRBV10-3; CDR3: CATSPENQPQHF; DNA: TGTGCCACTTCACCTGAGAATCAGCCCCAGCATTTT
D: TRBD1; size: -; J: TRBJ2-7; V: TRBV11-2; CDR3: CASSRQGSVYEQYF; DNA: TGTGCCAGCAGCCGACAGGGGTCCGTCTACGAGCAGTACTTC
D: TRBD1; size: once; J: TRBJ2-7; V: TRBV27; CDR3: CASSLSGQGVSYEQYF; DNA: TGTGCCAGCAGTTTATCGGGACAGGGGGTATCCTACGAGCAGTACTTC
D: -; size: -; J: TRBJ1-5; V: TRBV19; CDR3: CASSGGQPGLPAQHF; DNA: TGTGCCAGTAGTGGCGGACAGCCGGGTCTCCCAGCCCAGCATTTT
D: TRBD1; size: -; J: TRBJ1-2; V: TRBV7-9; CDR3: CASSLGAGGTDGYTF; DNA: TGTGCCAGCAGCTTAGGAGCAGGGGGCACGGATGGCTACACCTTC
D: TRBD1; size: -; J: TRBJ2-1; V: TRBV28; CDR3: CASSAGTGGYNEQFF; DNA: TGTGCCAGCAGTGCCGGGACAGGGGGATACAATGAGCAGTTCTTC
D: -; size: -; J: TRBJ2-5; V: TRBV3-1/TRBV3-2; CDR3: CASSDDFQETQYF; DNA: TGTGCCAGCAGCGACGACTTCCAAGAGACCCAGTACTTC
D: TRBD2; size: -; J: TRBJ2-3; V: TRBV7-3; CDR3: CASSSGTSGRAFTDTQYF; DNA: TGTGCCAGCAGCTCGGGGACTAGCGGGAGGGCCTTCACAGATACGCAGTATTTT
D: -; size: -; J: TRBJ2-7; V: TRBV6-1; CDR3: CASSEAPGLLNYEQYF; DNA: TGTGCCAGCAGTGAAGCCCCGGGACTCCTAAACTACGAGCAGTACTTC
D: TRBD2; size: -; J: TRBJ2-7; V: TRBV18; CDR3: CASSPPGREGSEQYF; DNA: TGTGCCAGCTCACCACCTGGCAGGGAGGGCTCCGAGCAGTACTTC
D: TRBD2; size: -; J: TRBJ2-2; V: TRBV10-3; CDR3: CAIRDKVAGGEGTGELFF; DNA: TGTGCCATCAGGGACAAGGTAGCGGGAGGTGAGGGCACCGGGGAGCTGTTTTTT
D: -; size: -; J: TRBJ1-1; V: TRBV9; CDR3: CASSVIWNTEAFF; DNA: TGTGCCAGCAGCGTAATCTGGAACACTGAAGCTTTCTTT
D: TRBD1; size: -; J: TRBJ2-7; V: TRBV25-1; CDR3: CASRPSPGQAYEQYF; DNA: TGTGCCAGCCGTCCCAGTCCGGGACAGGCCTACGAGCAGTACTTC
D: TRBD1; size: -; J: TRBJ1-5; V: TRBV7-9; CDR3: CASSWGTGLGQPQHF; DNA: TGTGCCAGCAGCTGGGGGACAGGGCTGGGCCAGCCCCAGCATTTT
D: -; size: -; J: TRBJ2-4; V: TRBV2; CDR3: CASSESLAKNIQYF; DNA: TGTGCCAGCAGTGAATCCCTAGCCAAAAACATTCAGTACTTC
D: TRBD1; size: -; J: TRBJ2-2; V: TRBV24-1; CDR3: CATSDFGTEAGELFF; DNA: TGTGCCACCAGTGATTTTGGGACAGAGGCCGGGGAGCTGTTTTTT
D: TRBD1; size: -; J: TRBJ2-3; V: TRBV6-4; CDR3: CASSVRQGLDTQYF; DNA: TGTGCCAGCAGTGTACGACAGGGTTTAGATACGCAGTATTTT
D: -; size: -; J: TRBJ1-5; V: TRBV5-8; CDR3: CASSWMTGSNQPQHF; DNA: TGTGCCAGCAGCTGGATGACAGGTTCCAATCAGCCCCAGCATTTT
D: -; size: -; J: TRBJ2-2; V: TRBV15; CDR3: CATSRDPGGTGELFF; DNA: TGTGCCACCAGCAGAGATCCCGGGGGCACCGGGGAGCTGTTTTTT
D: TRBD2; size: once; J: TRBJ2-1; V: TRBV5-1; CDR3: CASSLAGATSGNEQFF; DNA: TGCGCCAGCAGCTTGGCCGGGGCGACTAGCGGTAATGAGCAGTTCTTC
D: TRBD2; size: -; J: TRBJ2-2; V: TRBV5-4; CDR3: CASSPRTSGNTGELFF; DNA: TGTGCCAGCAGCCCTAGGACTAGCGGGAACACCGGGGAGCTGTTTTTT
D: TRBD1; size: -; J: TRBJ1-2; V: TRBV2; CDR3: CASSADRGNYGYTF; DNA: TGTGCCAGCAGTGCAGACAGGGGCAACTATGGCTACACCTTC
D: TRBD1; size: -; J: TRBJ2-7; V: TRBV30; CDR3: CAWSVLYRGREQYF; DNA: TGTGCCTGGAGTGTACTTTACAGGGGTCGCGAGCAGTACTTC
D: TRBD1; size: -; J: TRBJ1-2; V: TRBV30; CDR3: CAWSDSTGAGGYTF; DNA: TGTGCCTGGAGTGACTCCACAGGGGCTGGTGGCTACACCTTC
D: TRBD1; size: -; J: TRBJ2-2; V: TRBV27; CDR3: CASSSGTGGTGELFF; DNA: TGTGCCAGCAGTTCCGGGACAGGGGGCACCGGGGAGCTGTTTTTT